This TCR beta chain is drawn from a study of blood T cell repertoires in COVID-19. Study-wide context: Researchers got acute and convalescent COVID-19 samples from the United States, Italy and Spain. PBMCs, B-cell-depleted T cells, or T cells provided the cDNA or gDNA that made up the material.

CDR3 length: 18 residues. V shed 1 base, J shed 0 bases, and the junction held 7 bases outside the gene matches. Germline CDR1 and CDR2: SGDLS and YYNGEE. Source study methods: Reference gene primer amplification yielded estimated nucleated cell counts. Libraries were prepared by immunoSEQ multiplex PCR; TCRdb keeps only in-frame clonotypes and omits some of them. The V and J calls and clone size are taken from that table; D and trimming were inferred from the DNA. The data show roughly 120,000 clones, about 85% seen once. The V gene is TRBV9, the J gene TRBJ2-1; the match to TRBD2 covers 10 bases. Sequencing was done on a sample of peripheral blood. The TCR originated in a man in his 70s with acute or convalescent COVID-19. The CDR3 region is CASSVTDLAGVSYNEQFF. CDR3 coding DNA: TGTGCCAGCAGCGTAACCGACCTAGCGGGGGTCTCCTACAATGAGCAGTTCTTC.